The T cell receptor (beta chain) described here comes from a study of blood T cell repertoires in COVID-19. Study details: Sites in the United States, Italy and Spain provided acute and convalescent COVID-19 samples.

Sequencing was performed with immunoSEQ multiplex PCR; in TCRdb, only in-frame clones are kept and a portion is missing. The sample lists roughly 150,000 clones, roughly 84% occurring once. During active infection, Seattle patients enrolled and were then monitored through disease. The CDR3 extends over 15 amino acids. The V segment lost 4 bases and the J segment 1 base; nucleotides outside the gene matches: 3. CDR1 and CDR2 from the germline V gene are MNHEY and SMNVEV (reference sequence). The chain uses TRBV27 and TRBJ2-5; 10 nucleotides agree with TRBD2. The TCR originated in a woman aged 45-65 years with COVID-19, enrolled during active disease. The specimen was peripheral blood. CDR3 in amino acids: CASSSPSGGQETQYF. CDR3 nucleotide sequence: TGTGCCAGCAGTTCTCCTAGCGGGGGCCAAGAGACCCAGTACTTC.